One and the same sample provided the 30 T cell receptor beta chains below, sequenced in a study of blood T cells in healthy people across ages. Sample-barcoded 5' priming and a J-beta primer mix drove a second PCR of roughly 6 to 12 cycles. TCRdb ran MiXCR on the 5' RACE reads and lists one entry per CDR3 protein. The table includes about 1 million distinct CDR3 sequences, 40% to 55% detected once. The sequenced sample consisted of blood. These receptors all come from a woman aged 60-70 years in good health.

This clonotype appeared a few times. The rearrangement links TRBV9 to TRBJ2-3; TRBD2 agrees at 7 bases. The CDR3 is 15 residues long. The germline gives CDR1 SGDLS, CDR2 YYNGEE. The V and J ends lost 4 bases and 2 bases, in that order; junction bases with no gene match: 7. In DNA form, the CDR3 reads TGTGCCAGCAGCAAAAGCGGGACCCACACAGATACGCAGTATTTT. This codes for CASSKSGTHTDTQYF.

The J gene is TRBJ1-6, the V gene TRBV9; D unclear. The CDR3 length is 15 residues. V was clipped by 6 bases and J by 0 bases, with 10 bases between them. CDR1 and CDR2 (germline): SGDLS, YYNGEE. CDR3 amino acids: CASTSGSSYNSPLHF. The CDR3 region has the DNA TGTGCCAGCACCTCGGGCAGCTCCTATAATTCACCCCTCCACTTT.

The chain links TRBV7-2 to TRBJ2-6; no reliable D call. From germline, CDR1 is SGHTA and CDR2 FQGNSA. The CDR3 spans 14 residues. V shed 7 bases and J shed 4 bases, with 11 bases lying between them. This CDR3 is CASTEHGGANVLTF. CDR3 bases: TGTGCCAGCACCGAGCATGGGGGGGCCAACGTCCTGACTTTC.

The chain combines TRBV5-8 with TRBJ2-3, with a possible D match to TRBD1 (6 bases). Germline values: CDR1 SGHTS, CDR2 YDEGEE. The CDR3 consists of 12 residues. Trimming cost V 4 bases and J 12 bases, with 15 bases left between them. CDR3 amino acids: CASSTTGNSQYF. The CDR3 coding sequence is TGTGCCAGCAGCACAACAGGGAATTCACAGTATTTT. Drawing the rest from reference TRBV5-8 and TRBJ2-3, the complete variable domain is EAGVTQSPTHLIKTRGQQATLRCSPISGHTSVYWYQQALGLGLQFLLWYDEGEERNRGNFPPRFSGRQFPNYSSELNVNALELEDSALYLCASSTTGNSQYFGPGTRLTVL.

This clonotype was observed a few times. J is TRBJ2-3 and V is TRBV5-1; no definite D call. This CDR3 is built from 15 residues. Germline-derived CDR1 and CDR2 are SGHRS and YFSETQ. V shed 4 bases and J shed 4 bases, with 16 bases lying between them. CDR3 in DNA: TGCGCCAGCAGCCCTTCCCGGGCAGGAGCAGATACGCAGTATTTT. Its translation is CASSPSRAGADTQYF.

The rearrangement joins TRBV9 to TRBJ1-6, with D uncertain. The CDR3 is made up of 14 amino acids. V was cut by 3 bases and J by 7 bases, with 11 bases left in between. CDR1 and CDR2 (germline): SGDLS, YYNGEE. The CDR3 loop reads CASSGRNRNSPLHF. CDR3 coding DNA: TGTGCCAGCAGCGGCCGAAACCGGAATTCACCCCTCCACTTT.

The genes are TRBV4-2 and TRBJ2-1; perhaps TRBD2 as D (5 bases). The V and J ends lost 0 bases and 14 bases respectively, with 14 bases between them. This CDR3 region has 13 residues. Germline V CDR1 and CDR2: LGHNA, YNFKEQ. CDR3 sequence: CASSQDMGSGKFF. In nucleotides, the CDR3 is TGTGCCAGCAGCCAAGATATGGGCTCCGGGAAGTTCTTC.

The V and J genes are TRBV15 and TRBJ2-1; the D gene could be TRBD1 or TRBD2 (6 bases each). The DNA end favors TRBJ2-7, so the J call may be wrong. The CDR3 contains 14 residues. Germline V CDR1 and CDR2: LNHNV, YYDKDF (reference sequence). The CDR3 nucleotides are TGTGCCACCAGCAGAGAAGGGGGGTATCGTGAGCAGTACTTC. This encodes CATSREGGYREQYF.

J is TRBJ2-3 and V is TRBV29-1, with unresolved D. This CDR3 is built from 12 residues. The germline V gene encodes CDR1 SQVTM and CDR2 ANQGSEA. V dropped 6 bases and J dropped 11 bases, with 18 bases sitting between them. CDR3 in amino acids: CSVEVGPPVQYF. In DNA form, the CDR3 reads TGCAGCGTCGAGGTGGGCCCCCCGGTGCAGTATTTT.

V is TRBV28 and J is TRBJ1-2; TRBD1 might be the D (5 bases). V lost 7 bases and J lost 7, with 19 bases in between. The germline V gene has CDR1 MDHEN and CDR2 SYDVKM. The CDR3 totals 14 residues. The CDR3 DNA follows: TGTGCCAGCAAGGTGCGGCAGGGTTTCAGTGGCTACACCTTC. Its protein is CASKVRQGFSGYTF.

This clonotype was detected only a few times. This chain connects TRBV20-1 to TRBJ2-6; weak D call: TRBD1 (7 bases). The CDR3 covers 18 residues. V was shortened by 4 bases and J by 3 bases, with 22 bases between the two germline ends. Germline CDR1 reads DFQATT; CDR2 reads SNEGSKA (reference sequence). CDR3 nucleotides: TGCAGTGCTATAATTTTCGGAGGGGGCGACTATGGGGCCAACGTCCTGACTTTC. Translation gives CSAIIFGGGDYGANVLTF.

This clonotype was seen a few times. V usage is TRBV5-1 and J usage is TRBJ2-4; D perhaps matches TRBD1 (6 bases). Per germline, CDR1 SGHRS and CDR2 YFSETQ. Trimming cost V 3 bases and J 6 bases, with 19 bases left between them. The CDR3 has 16 residues. This chain's CDR3 is CASSSATNRVRNIQYF. The CDR3 DNA follows: TGCGCCAGCAGCTCCGCCACTAACAGGGTCAGAAACATTCAGTACTTC.

This chain uses TRBV27 with TRBJ2-1; D unresolved. This CDR3 has 12 residues. Germline CDR1 MNHEY, CDR2 SMNVEV (reference sequence). The V gene lost 2 bases and the J gene lost 7 bases, with 6 bases spanning the gap. The CDR3 sequence: CASSLNLNEQFF. The CDR3 region has the DNA TGTGCCAGCAGTTTAAACCTTAATGAGCAGTTCTTC.

V gene TRBV7-7 combines with J gene TRBJ2-1; TRBD1 agrees at 9 bases. CDR1 and CDR2 from the germline V gene are SSHAT and FNYEAQ (reference sequence). V lost 5 bases to trimming and J lost 7 bases; unmatched junction nucleotides: 9. CDR3 length equals 15 residues. The CDR3 is CASSPEGTGYNEQFF. The DNA of the CDR3 is TGTGCCAGCAGCCCAGAGGGGACAGGGTATAATGAGCAGTTCTTC.

CDR3 nucleotides: TGCGCCAGCAGTGTTACAGGGCCAAATGAGCAGTTCTTC. Translating gives CASSVTGPNEQFF. J is TRBJ2-1 and V is TRBV10-2; D possibly corresponds to TRBD1 (6 bases). CDR3 length equals 13 residues. The germline gives CDR1 WSHSY, CDR2 SAAADI. The germline V and J ends were trimmed by 4 bases and 7 bases, with 11 bases remaining between them.

This clonotype showed up just a few times. The chain couples TRBV19 to TRBJ2-3, with TRBD2 matching 12 bases. CDR1 and CDR2 from the germline V gene are LNHDA and SQIVND (reference sequence). This CDR3 contains 19 residues. The V gene end was trimmed by 6 bases and the J gene end by 3 bases; junction bases not matched to a gene: 16. CDR3 in amino acids: CASRTGPIRTSGRTDTQYF. DNA for the CDR3: TGTGCCAGTAGAACGGGACCGATCCGTACTAGCGGGAGGACAGATACGCAGTATTTT.

This chain uses TRBV11-2 with TRBJ1-2; no clear D. The CDR3 consists of 13 residues. Germline CDR1 reads SGHAT; CDR2 reads FQNNGV. The V gene lost 5 bases and the J gene lost 6 bases, with 13 bases spanning the gap. Here the CDR3 DNA reads TGTGCCAGCAGCCCCTCGAGGGCCCATGGCTACACCTTC. It codes for CASSPSRAHGYTF.

This clonotype was found a few times. The V call is TRBV5-1, the J call TRBJ2-1, with TRBD1 as a possible D gene (5 bases). The CDR3 runs to 14 residues. Trimming shortened V by 2 bases and J by 5 bases, and 11 bases separated the two germline ends. Germline values: CDR1 SGHRS, CDR2 YFSETQ. The CDR3 bases are TGCGCCAGCAGCTTCCCGGACACCAACAATGAGCAGTTCTTC. Translating gives CASSFPDTNNEQFF.

The chain uses TRBV6-1 and TRBJ2-1; D possibly corresponds to TRBD1 (5 bases). V was clipped by 1 base and J by 8 bases, with 6 bases between them. The CDR3 runs 12 residues. CDR1 MNHNS and CDR2 SASEGT come from the germline V gene. CDR3: CASSEEGYEQFF. CDR3 nucleotides: TGTGCCAGCAGTGAAGAGGGGTATGAGCAGTTCTTC.

The V and J genes are TRBV15 and TRBJ1-3; perhaps TRBD1 as D (6 bases). CDR3 length equals 15 residues. The germline V and J ends were trimmed by 11 bases and 4 bases, with 21 bases remaining between them. Germline V gene data show CDR1 as LNHNV and CDR2 as YYDKDF (reference sequence). The CDR3 loop reads CAVRLGGSAGNTIYF. CDR3 coding DNA: TGTGCCGTTAGATTAGGGGGTTCGGCGGGAAACACCATATATTTT. The entire variable domain, with the rest obtained from reference TRBV15 and TRBJ1-3, is as follows: DAMVIQNPRYQVTQFGKPVTLSCSQTLNHNVMYWYQQKSSQAPKLLFHYYDKDFNNEADTPDNFQSRRPNTSFCFLDIRSPGLGDTAMYLCAVRLGGSAGNTIYFGEGSWLTVV.

The V gene is TRBV20-1, the J gene TRBJ2-1; 10 bases are shared with TRBD2. This CDR3 has 14 amino acids. Germline CDR1 reads DFQATT; CDR2 reads SNEGSKA (reference sequence). The ends lost 3 bases at V and 7 bases at J; junction bases unmatched: 6. Written as DNA, the CDR3 is TGCAGTGCTAGCACTAGCGGGATCTATAATGAGCAGTTCTTC. Protein sequence: CSASTSGIYNEQFF.

The chain has TRBV3-1 and TRBJ2-1; no clear D gene. The DNA end favors TRBJ2-7, so the J call may be wrong. The CDR3 has 13 amino acids. Germline CDR1 and CDR2: LGHDT and YNNKEL (reference sequence). The chain's CDR3 is CASSQKHYNEQYF. The CDR3 DNA sequence: TGTGCCAGCAGCCAGAAGCATTACAATGAGCAGTACTTC.

CDR3 amino acids: CASSEGGGGPYEQYF. CDR3 nucleotides: TGTGCCAGCAGTGAGGGTGGGGGCGGACCCTACGAGCAGTACTTC. The V and J genes are TRBV25-1 and TRBJ2-7; D is possibly TRBD1 (6 bases). Between the trimmed V and J ends, which lost 3 bases and 2 bases, there was a span of 14 bases. Germline V CDR1 and CDR2: MGHDK, SYGVNS. The CDR3 length is 15 residues.

Regarding this clonotype: A much larger clonotype is one base distant, so this may be a read error. The rearrangement joins TRBV7-8 to TRBJ2-3; D gene uncertain. The CDR3 runs to 12 residues. CDR1 SGHVS and CDR2 FQNEAQ come from the germline V gene. The CDR3 DNA reads TGTGCCAGCAGCACTGCTACAGATACGCGGTATTTT. Translated, it gives CASSTATDTRYF.

This clonotype appeared a few times. The rearrangement links TRBV20-1 to TRBJ2-7, with TRBD2 matching 11 bases. The CDR3 totals 16 residues. The germline V gene encodes CDR1 DFQATT and CDR2 SNEGSKA (reference sequence). V lost 5 bases and J lost 3; bases outside the gene matches: 12. The CDR3 region is CSAPPIAGGDYYEQYF. In DNA, the CDR3 is TGCAGTGCTCCTCCGATAGCGGGAGGGGACTACTACGAGCAGTACTTC.

This clonotype was observed a handful of times. The genes are TRBV20-1 and TRBJ2-1, with D possibly TRBD2 on 6 matching bases. V shed 3 bases and J shed 8 bases, with 14 bases lying between them. This CDR3 comprises 13 residues. The germline gives CDR1 DFQATT, CDR2 SNEGSKA (reference sequence). This CDR3 reads CSASQSLAYEQFF. For the CDR3, the DNA is TGCAGTGCTAGCCAATCACTAGCCTATGAGCAGTTCTTC.

The chain links TRBV6-1 to TRBJ2-3, with D possibly TRBD1 on 5 matching bases. In germline, CDR1 is MNHNS, CDR2 SASEGT. The germline V and J ends were trimmed by 1 base and 6 bases, with 20 bases remaining between them. This CDR3 has 17 amino acids. The CDR3 protein is CASSEDESWLDTDTQYF. The CDR3, as DNA: TGTGCCAGCAGTGAAGATGAGAGTTGGTTGGACACGGATACGCAGTATTTT.

A word on this clonotype: This may come from a read error, since a much larger clone is one base off. The chain links TRBV20-1 to TRBJ2-1; D gene uncertain. The CDR3 has 10 amino acids. Trimming took off 5 bases at V and 9 bases at J, with 8 bases between the two ends. The V gene's germline CDR1 is DFQATT and CDR2 SNEGSKA (reference sequence). This chain's CDR3 is CSAGPSEQFF. CDR3 nucleotides: TGCAGTGCTGGACCCAGTGAGCAGTTCTTC.

The chain has TRBV7-6 and TRBJ2-3, with TRBD1 identical over 8 bases. Per germline, CDR1 SGHVS and CDR2 FNYEAQ. Trimming at V came to 5 bases and at J to 4 bases, leaving 5 bases not matched to a gene. This CDR3 has 14 amino acids. CDR3 DNA: TGTGCCAGCAGCGCACAGGGGGGATCAGATACGCAGTATTTT. It encodes CASSAQGGSDTQYF.

The CDR3 nucleotides are TGTGCCAGCTCACCGCGGGCCGGGACGCAAGAGACCCAGTACTTC. It specifies CASSPRAGTQETQYF. The chain joins TRBV18 to TRBJ2-5; D is tentatively TRBD1 or TRBD2 (5 bases each). The CDR3 is made up of 15 amino acids. Trimming stripped 3 bases from V and 2 bases from J, with 13 bases between. Per germline, CDR1 KGHSH and CDR2 LQKENI.